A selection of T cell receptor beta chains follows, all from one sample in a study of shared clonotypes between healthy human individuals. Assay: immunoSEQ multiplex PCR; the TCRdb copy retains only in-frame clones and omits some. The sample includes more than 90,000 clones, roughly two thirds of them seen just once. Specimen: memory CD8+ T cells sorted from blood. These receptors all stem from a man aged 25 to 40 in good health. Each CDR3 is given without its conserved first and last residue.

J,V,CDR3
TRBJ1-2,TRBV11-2,ASSPTFGGGYGYT
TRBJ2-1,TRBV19,ASSGTSGSPEQF
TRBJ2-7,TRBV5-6,ASRERGGYEQY
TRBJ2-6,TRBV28,ASNEAGANVLT
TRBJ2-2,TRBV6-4,ASQEAAGRTGELF
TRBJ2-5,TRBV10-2,ASTDWNQETQY
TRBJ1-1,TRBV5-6,ASSPQIQGSEAF
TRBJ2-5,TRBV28,ASSLSQIQETQY
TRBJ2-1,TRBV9,ASSPPRRNEQF
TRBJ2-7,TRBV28,ASGQTSGRISYEQY
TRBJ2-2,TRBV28,ASSSPLGRGNTGELF
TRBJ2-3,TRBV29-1,SVEPGLAGSDTQY
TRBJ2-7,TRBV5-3,ARSKGVYEQY
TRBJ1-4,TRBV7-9,ASSFGHSNEKLF
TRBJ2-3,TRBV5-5,ASSWRGQGGVTDTQY
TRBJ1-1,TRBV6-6,ASSYSQTEAF
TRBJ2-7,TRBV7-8,ASSGRGGLSYEQY
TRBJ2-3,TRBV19,ASSIAGADTQY
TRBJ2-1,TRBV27,ASSLLGEEQF
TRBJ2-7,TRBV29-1,SVVFPTSGRADEQY
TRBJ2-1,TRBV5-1,ASSRDSYNEQF
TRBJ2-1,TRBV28,ASSLTRINEQF
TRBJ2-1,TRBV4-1,ASSQVRAKSSYNEQF
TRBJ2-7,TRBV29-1,SVGWGSRTTIKDSYEQY
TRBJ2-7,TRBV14,ASSPGQVSYEQY
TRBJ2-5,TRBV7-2,ASSWPGVAGDEETQY
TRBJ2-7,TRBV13,ASSFGTAYEQY
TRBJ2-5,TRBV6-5,ASSRTGGVEETQY
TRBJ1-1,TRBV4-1,ASSRFQGQGEAF
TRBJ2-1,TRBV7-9,ASSPLAGVSPGSYNEQF
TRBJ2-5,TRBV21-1,ASSKGETQY
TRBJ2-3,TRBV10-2,ASGGTNHTQY
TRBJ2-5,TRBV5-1,ASSPGDKVQETQY
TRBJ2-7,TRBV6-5,ASRDIDSSEQY
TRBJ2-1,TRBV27,ASTQSAGERGSEQF
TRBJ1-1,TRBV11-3,ASSSGGSEAF
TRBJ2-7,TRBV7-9,ASSLGTGVNEQY
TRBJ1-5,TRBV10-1,ASSENPGNSNQPQH
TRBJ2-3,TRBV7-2,ASSLDGPLDTQY
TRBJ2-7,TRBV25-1,ASTEGSSYEQY
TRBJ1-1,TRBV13,ASSLVRKNTEAF
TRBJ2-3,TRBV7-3,ASSLGASISDTQY
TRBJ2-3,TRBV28,ASRKRADTQY
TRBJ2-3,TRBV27,ASSLWWRGPNTDTQY
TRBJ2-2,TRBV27,ASSPNRGKGTGELF
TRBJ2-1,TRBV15,ATSRDLSAGMQF
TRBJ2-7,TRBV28,ASSLWQMAIDPWTSEDYEQY
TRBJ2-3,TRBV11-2,ASSLVRTGITDTQY
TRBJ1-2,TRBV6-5,ASRRTNYGYT
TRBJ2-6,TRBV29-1,SAQDSRSGANVLT
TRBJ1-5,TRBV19,ASSRGLRSSNQPQH
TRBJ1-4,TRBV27,ASGREINEKLF
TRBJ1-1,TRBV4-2,ASRPPKNTEAF
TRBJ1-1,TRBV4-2,ASTLTGNTEAF
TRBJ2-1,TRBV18,ASSPFGEVYNEQF
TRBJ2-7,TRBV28,ASSFIRTKTSYEQY
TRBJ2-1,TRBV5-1,ASSYTSGMVNEQF
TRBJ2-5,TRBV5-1,ASRKGQGETQY
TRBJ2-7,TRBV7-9,ASSPEYGGLAGAYEQY